This T cell receptor (beta chain) comes out of a study of cytomegalovirus exposure and HLA in healthy donors. Germline CDR1 and CDR2: SGHNT and YENEEA. Trimming shortened V by 4 bases and J by 2 bases, and 21 bases separated the two germline ends. CDR3 size: 18 residues. General study results and limits: Some V segments, including TRBV6-2 and TRBV6-3, were excluded as indistinguishable. There were reportedly fewer N-insertions in an Asian-associated ancestry cluster than the approximately 670-donor mean, in a later analysis.

For this clone: What it binds is not known.

With 60 Vbeta and 13 Jbeta primers, the PCR was carried out. The repertoire was sequenced with immunoSEQ multiplex PCR; TCRdb's copy has only in-frame clones and lacks some. The sample lists around 170,000 clones; less than 80% were seen once. The chain employs TRBV11-3 and TRBJ2-1, with D tentatively TRBD2 (5 bases). This TCR came from a woman in her forties in good health and CMV-seronegative. The material sequenced was PBMCs. The CDR3 loop reads CASSSRGPPSTAYNEQFF. The DNA for the CDR3 is TGTGCCAGCAGCTCCCGCGGCCCTCCTAGCACCGCCTACAATGAGCAGTTCTTC. The full variable domain, completed using reference TRBV11-3 and TRBJ2-1, is EAGVVQSPRYKIIEKKQPVAFWCNPISGHNTLYWYLQNLGQGPELLIRYENEEAVDDSQLPKDRFSAERLKGVDSTLKIQPAELGDSAVYLCASSSRGPPSTAYNEQFFGPGTRLTVL.